The subject of this entry is one T cell receptor (beta chain). This entry is derived from a study of blood T cell repertoires in COVID-19. Per the original methods: By means of reference gene primer amplification, nucleated cell counts were estimated. This table comes from immunoSEQ multiplex PCR, and its TCRdb copy is limited to in-frame clones, with some not included. D and trimming were read from the DNA, whereas the V and J calls and clone size are those reported in that table. The sample holds fewer than 100,000 clones, 75% to 85% seen once. Trimming took 6 bases from V and 4 from J; bases not matched to a gene: 8. The germline V gene encodes CDR1 SGHDT and CDR2 YYEEEE. The length of the CDR3 is 14 residues.

The V gene is TRBV5-6, the J gene TRBJ1-2; 8 nucleotides align to TRBD1. Sequenced material: peripheral blood. This TCR came from a man aged 65 to 79 with acute or convalescent COVID-19. This CDR3 is CASTLDRDPYGYTF. As DNA, the CDR3 is TGTGCCAGCACCCTGGACAGGGATCCCTATGGCTACACCTTC.